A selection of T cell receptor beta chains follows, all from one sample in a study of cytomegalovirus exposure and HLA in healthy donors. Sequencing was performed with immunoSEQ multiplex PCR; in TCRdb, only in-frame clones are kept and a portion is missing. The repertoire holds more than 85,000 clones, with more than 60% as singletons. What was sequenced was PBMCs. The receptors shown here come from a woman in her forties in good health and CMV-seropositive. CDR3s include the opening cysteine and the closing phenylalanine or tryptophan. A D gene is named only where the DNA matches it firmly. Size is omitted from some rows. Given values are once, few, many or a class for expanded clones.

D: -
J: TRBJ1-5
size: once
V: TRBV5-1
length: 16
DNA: TGCGCCAGCAGCCCATTGGCAAGGGAGGGGAATCAGCCCCAGCATTTT
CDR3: CASSPLAREGNQPQHF

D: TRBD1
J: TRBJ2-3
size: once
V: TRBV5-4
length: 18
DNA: TGTGCCAGCAGCTTACCTTGGGGGGGACAGGGAGGCACAGATACGCAGTATTTT
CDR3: CASSLPWGGQGGTDTQYF

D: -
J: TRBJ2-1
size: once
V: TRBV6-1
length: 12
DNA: TGTGCCAGCAGTGAGTTGGGGCAGGAGCAGTTCTTC
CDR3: CASSELGQEQFF

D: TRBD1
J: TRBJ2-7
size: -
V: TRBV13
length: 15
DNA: TGTGCCAGCAGTTCCTCGGGACAGGGGATGAGAGAGCAGTACTTC
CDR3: CASSSSGQGMREQYF

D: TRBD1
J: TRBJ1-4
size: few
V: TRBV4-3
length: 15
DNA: TGCGCCAGCAGCCAAGCCCGGACAGGGGGTGGTGAACTGTTTTTT
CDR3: CASSQARTGGGELFF

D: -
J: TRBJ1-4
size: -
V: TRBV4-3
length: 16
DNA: TGCGCCAGCAGCCAAGGCAGGGGCCGGGGTAATGAAAAACTGTTTTTT
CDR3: CASSQGRGRGNEKLFF

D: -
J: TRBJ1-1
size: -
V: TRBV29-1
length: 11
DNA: TGCAGCGTTGAAGGAGGGTCACATGCTTTCTTT
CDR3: CSVEGGSHAFF

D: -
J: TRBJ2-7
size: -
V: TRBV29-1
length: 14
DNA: TGCAGCGTTGTTCGGCAGGATGGGCTATACGAGCAGTACTTC
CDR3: CSVVRQDGLYEQYF

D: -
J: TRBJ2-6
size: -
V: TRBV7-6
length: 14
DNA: TGTGCCAGCAGCGGGAGGCGTGGGGCCAACGTCCTGACTTTC
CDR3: CASSGRRGANVLTF

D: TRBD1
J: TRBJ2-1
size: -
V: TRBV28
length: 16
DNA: TGTGCCAGCAGTTTTGTCCGGGACAGGGTCTACAATGAGCAGTTCTTC
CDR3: CASSFVRDRVYNEQFF

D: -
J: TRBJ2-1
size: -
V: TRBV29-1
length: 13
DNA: TGCAGCGTTGCCCAGGATGTCTACAATGAGCAGTTCTTC
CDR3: CSVAQDVYNEQFF

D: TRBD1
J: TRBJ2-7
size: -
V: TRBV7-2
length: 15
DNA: TGTGCCAGCAGCTTAATGAGACAGGGGGTTTACGAGCAGTACTTC
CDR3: CASSLMRQGVYEQYF

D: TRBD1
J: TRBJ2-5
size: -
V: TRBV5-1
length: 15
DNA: TGCGCCAGCAGCTTGGCGGGGACAGGACAAGAGACCCAGTACTTC
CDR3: CASSLAGTGQETQYF

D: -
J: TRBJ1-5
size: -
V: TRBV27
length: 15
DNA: TGTGCCAGCAGTCCCGGGACATATAGCAATCAGCCCCAGCATTTT
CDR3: CASSPGTYSNQPQHF

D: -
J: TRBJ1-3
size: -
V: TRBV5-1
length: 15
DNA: TGCGCCAGCAGCAGCACAGGGACCTCTGGAAACACCATATATTTT
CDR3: CASSSTGTSGNTIYF

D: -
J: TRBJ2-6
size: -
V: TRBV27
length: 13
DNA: TGTGCCAGCAGGAGCGTTGGGGCCAACGTCCTGACTTTC
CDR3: CASRSVGANVLTF

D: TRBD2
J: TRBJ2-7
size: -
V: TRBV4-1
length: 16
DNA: TGCGCCAGCAGCCAAGAAGGGCCTAGCGGTTCCTACGAGCAGTACTTC
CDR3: CASSQEGPSGSYEQYF

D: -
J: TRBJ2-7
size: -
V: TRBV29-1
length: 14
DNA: TGCAGCGTTGGTTTAAGGGGGTTGACCTACGAGCAGTACTTC
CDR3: CSVGLRGLTYEQYF

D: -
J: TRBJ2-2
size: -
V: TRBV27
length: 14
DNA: TGTGCCAGCAGTTCGGGACTCAACACCGGGGAGCTGTTTTTT
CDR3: CASSSGLNTGELFF

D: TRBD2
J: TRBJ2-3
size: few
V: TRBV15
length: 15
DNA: TGTGCCACCAGCAGGTTAGCGGGAGCACCAGATACGCAGTATTTT
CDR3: CATSRLAGAPDTQYF

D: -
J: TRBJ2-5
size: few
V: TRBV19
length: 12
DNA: TGTGCCAGTAGTGTGGACTACCAGACCCAGTACTTC
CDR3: CASSVDYQTQYF

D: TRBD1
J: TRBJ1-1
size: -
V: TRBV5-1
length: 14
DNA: TGCGCCAGCAGCCCGGACAGGGTGGGCACTGAAGCTTTCTTT
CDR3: CASSPDRVGTEAFF

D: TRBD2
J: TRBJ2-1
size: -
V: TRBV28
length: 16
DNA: TGTGCCAGCACCGACTGGGGGGGAGACTCCTACAATGAGCAGTTCTTC
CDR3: CASTDWGGDSYNEQFF

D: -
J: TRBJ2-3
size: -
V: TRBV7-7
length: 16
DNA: TGTGCTAGCAGCCAGCTGGGTCGGGGAAGCACAGATACGCAGTATTTT
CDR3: CASSQLGRGSTDTQYF

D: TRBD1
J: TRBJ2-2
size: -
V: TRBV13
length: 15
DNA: TGTGCCAGCAGCACTACCGGGACAGGAACCGGGGAGCTGTTTTTT
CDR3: CASSTTGTGTGELFF

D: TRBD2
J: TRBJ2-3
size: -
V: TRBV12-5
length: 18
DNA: TGTGCTAGTGGTTTGGTACTAGCGGGAGCAATCCTAGCAGATACGCAGTATTTT
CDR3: CASGLVLAGAILADTQYF

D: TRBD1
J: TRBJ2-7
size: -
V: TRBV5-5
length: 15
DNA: TGTGCCAGCAGCCCCGGGACAGCGGAAGCCTACGAGCAGTACTTC
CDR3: CASSPGTAEAYEQYF